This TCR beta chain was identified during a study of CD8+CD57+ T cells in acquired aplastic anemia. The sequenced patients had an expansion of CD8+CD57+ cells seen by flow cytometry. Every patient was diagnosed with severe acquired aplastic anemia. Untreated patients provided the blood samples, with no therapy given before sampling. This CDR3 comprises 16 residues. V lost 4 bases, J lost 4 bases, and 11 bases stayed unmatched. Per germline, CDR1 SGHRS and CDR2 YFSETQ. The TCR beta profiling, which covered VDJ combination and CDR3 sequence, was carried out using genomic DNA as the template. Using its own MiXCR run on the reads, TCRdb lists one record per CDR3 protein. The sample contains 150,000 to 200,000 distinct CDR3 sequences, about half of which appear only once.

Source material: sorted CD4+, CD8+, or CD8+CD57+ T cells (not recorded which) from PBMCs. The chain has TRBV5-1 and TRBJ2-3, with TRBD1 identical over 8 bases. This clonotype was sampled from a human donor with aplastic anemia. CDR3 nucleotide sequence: TGCGCCAGCAGCGGGGGAACAGGGGGTAGCGCAGATACGCAGTATTTT. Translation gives CASSGGTGGSADTQYF.